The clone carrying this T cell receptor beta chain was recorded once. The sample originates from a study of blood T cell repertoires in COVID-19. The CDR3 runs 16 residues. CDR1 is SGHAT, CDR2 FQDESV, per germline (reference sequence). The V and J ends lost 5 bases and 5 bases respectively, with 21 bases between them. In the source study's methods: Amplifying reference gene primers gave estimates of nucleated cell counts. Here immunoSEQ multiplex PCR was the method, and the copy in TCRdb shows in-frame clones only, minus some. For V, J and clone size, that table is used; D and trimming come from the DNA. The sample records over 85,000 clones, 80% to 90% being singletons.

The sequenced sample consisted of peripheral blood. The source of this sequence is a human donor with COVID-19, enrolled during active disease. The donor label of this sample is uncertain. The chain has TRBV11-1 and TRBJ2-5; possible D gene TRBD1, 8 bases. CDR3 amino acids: CASSTYRGGAVETQYF. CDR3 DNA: TGTGCCAGCAGCACCTACAGGGGGGGCGCCGTGGAGACCCAGTACTTC.